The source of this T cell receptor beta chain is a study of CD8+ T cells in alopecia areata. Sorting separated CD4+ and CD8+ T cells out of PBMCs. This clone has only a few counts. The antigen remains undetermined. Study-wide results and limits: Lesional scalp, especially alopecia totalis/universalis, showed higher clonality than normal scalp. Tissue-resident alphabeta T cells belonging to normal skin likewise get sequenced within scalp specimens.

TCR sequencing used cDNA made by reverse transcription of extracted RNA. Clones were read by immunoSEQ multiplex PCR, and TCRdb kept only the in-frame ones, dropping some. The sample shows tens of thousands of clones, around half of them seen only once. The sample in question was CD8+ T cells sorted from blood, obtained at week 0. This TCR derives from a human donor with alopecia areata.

CDR3 protein: CSVPGGAGELFF. As DNA, the CDR3 is TGCAGCGTTCCGGGAGGTGCCGGGGAGCTGTTTTTT. The rearrangement links TRBV29-1 to TRBJ2-2; 7 bases fit TRBD2. CDR1 and CDR2 (germline): SQVTM, ANQGSEA. Trimming removed 5 bases from V and 6 bases from J; junction bases left unmatched: 3. CDR3 size: 12 residues.